A single TCR beta chain is shown here with its context. Its antigen remains unidentified. The V gene's germline CDR1 is MGHRA and CDR2 YSYEKL. V was clipped by 1 base and J by 3 bases, with 12 bases between them. The CDR3 runs to 15 residues. It was with 60 Vbeta and 13 Jbeta primers that the PCR ran. The table came from immunoSEQ multiplex PCR; TCRdb's copy has only in-frame clones and leaves some out. The record lists about 110,000 clones, of which the ten most abundant hold around 3.5%. The data were taken from a study of cytomegalovirus exposure and HLA in healthy donors. Across the study: Ancestry clustering placed about 80% of around 400 genotyped donors in the Caucasian-associated cluster. Study-wide points: Most CMV-associated TCR beta chains were later found to appear HLA-restricted.

The sequenced sample consisted of PBMCs. The V and J genes are TRBV4-1 and TRBJ2-5; no firm D call. The source is a man aged 25-40 years in good health and CMV-seronegative. The chain's CDR3 is CASSQVTSHKETQYF. The DNA of the CDR3 is TGCGCCAGCAGCCAAGTTACCTCACACAAAGAGACCCAGTACTTC.